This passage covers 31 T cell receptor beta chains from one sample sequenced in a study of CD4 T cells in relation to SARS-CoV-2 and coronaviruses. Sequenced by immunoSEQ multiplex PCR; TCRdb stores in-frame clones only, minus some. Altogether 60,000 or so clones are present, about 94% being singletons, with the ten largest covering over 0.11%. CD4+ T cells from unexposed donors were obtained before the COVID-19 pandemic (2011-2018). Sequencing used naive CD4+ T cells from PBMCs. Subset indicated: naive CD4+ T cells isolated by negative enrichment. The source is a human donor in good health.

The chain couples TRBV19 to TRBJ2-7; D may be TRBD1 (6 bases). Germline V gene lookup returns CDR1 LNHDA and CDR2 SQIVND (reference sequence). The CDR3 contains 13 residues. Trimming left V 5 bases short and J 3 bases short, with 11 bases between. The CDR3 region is CASSAGVSYEQYF. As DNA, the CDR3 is TGTGCCAGTAGTGCAGGGGTCAGCTACGAGCAGTACTTC.

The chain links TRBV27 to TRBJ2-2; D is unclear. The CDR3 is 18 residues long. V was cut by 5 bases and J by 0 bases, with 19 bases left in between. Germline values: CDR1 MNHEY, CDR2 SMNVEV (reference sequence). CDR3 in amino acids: CASSKRSAASANTGELFF. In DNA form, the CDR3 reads TGTGCCAGCAGTAAACGTTCGGCCGCGAGCGCGAACACCGGGGAGCTGTTTTTT.

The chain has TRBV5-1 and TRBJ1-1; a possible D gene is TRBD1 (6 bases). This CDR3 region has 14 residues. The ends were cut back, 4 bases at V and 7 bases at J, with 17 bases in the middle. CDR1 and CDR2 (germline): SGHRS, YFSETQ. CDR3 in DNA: TGCGCCAGCAGCAGGACCGGACAGCGGCTTGAAGCTTTCTTT. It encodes CASSRTGQRLEAFF. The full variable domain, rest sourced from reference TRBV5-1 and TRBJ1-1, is KAGVTQTPRYLIKTRGQQVTLSCSPISGHRSVSWYQQTPGQGLQFLFEYFSETQRNKGNFPGRFSGRQFSNSRSEMNVSTLELGDSALYLCASSRTGQRLEAFFGQGTRLTVV.

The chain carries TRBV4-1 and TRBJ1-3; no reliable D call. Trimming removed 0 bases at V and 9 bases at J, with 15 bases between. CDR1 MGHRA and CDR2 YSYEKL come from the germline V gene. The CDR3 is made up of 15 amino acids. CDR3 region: CASSQEGWSTGTIYF. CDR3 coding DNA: TGCGCCAGCAGCCAAGAAGGATGGTCAACTGGCACCATATATTTT.

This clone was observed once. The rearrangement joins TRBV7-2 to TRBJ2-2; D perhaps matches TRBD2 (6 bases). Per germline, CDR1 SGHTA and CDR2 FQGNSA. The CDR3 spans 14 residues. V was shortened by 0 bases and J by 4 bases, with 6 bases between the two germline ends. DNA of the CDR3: TGTGCCAGCAGCTTAGCGGGAGGCACCGGGGAGCTGTTTTTT. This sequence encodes CASSLAGGTGELFF.

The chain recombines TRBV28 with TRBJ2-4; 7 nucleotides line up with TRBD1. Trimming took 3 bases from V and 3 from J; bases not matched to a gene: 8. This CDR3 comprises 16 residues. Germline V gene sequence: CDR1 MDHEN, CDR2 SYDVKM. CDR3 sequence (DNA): TGTGCCAGCAGTTTGGGACAGCTTTTAGGCAAAAACATTCAGTACTTC. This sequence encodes CASSLGQLLGKNIQYF.

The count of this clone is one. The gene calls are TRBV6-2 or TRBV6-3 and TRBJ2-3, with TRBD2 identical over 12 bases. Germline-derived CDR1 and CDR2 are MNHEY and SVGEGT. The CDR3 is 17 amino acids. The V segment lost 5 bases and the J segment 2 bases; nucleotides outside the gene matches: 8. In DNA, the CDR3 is TGTGCCAGCAGTACCGGGCTAGCGGGAGGGAACACAGATACGCAGTATTTT. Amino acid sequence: CASSTGLAGGNTDTQYF.

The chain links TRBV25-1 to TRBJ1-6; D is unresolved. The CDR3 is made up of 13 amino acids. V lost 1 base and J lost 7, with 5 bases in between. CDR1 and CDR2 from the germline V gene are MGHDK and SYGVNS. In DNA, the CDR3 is TGTGCCAGCAGTGAATGGCAGAATTCACCCCTCCACTTT. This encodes CASSEWQNSPLHF.

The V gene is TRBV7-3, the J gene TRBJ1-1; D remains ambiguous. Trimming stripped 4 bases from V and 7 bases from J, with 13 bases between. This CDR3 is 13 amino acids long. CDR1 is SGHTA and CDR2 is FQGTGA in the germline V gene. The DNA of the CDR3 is TGTGCCAGCAGCTACGGGCCCGCAGATGAAGCTTTCTTT. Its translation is CASSYGPADEAFF.

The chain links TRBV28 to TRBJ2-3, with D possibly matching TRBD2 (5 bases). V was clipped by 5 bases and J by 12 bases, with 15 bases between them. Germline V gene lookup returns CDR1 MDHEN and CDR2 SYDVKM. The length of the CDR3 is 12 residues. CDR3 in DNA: TGTGCCAGCAGTCTAATGAGTGGGAGTCAGTATTTT. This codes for CASSLMSGSQYF.

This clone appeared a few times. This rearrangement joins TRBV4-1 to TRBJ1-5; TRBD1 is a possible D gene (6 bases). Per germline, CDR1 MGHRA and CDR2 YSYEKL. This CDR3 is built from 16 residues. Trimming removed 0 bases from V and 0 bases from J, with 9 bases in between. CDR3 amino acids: CASSQEGTTSNQPQHF. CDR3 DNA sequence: TGCGCCAGCAGCCAAGAGGGGACAACTAGCAATCAGCCCCAGCATTTT.

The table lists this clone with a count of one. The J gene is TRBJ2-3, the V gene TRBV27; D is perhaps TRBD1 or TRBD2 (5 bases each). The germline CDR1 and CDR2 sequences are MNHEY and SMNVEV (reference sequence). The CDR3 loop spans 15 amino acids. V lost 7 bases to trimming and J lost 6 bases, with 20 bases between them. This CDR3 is CASTFRPTGTDTQYF. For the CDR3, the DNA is TGTGCCAGCACTTTTAGGCCGACTGGGACGGATACGCAGTATTTT.

This CDR3 reads CASSSGAQNYGYTF. In DNA, the CDR3 is TGTGCCAGCAGCTCAGGGGCACAAAACTATGGCTACACCTTC. This chain joins TRBV5-5 and TRBJ1-2; weak D call: TRBD1 (6 bases). This CDR3 is 14 amino acids long. Germline CDR1 is SGHKS and CDR2 is YYEKEE (reference sequence). V gave up 3 bases and J gave up 2 bases, with 11 bases separating them. Complete variable domain (other parts from reference TRBV5-5 and TRBJ1-2): DAGVTQSPTHLIKTRGQQVTLRCSPISGHKSVSWYQQVLGQGPQFIFQYYEKEERGRGNFPDRFSARQFPNYSSELNVNALLLGDSALYLCASSSGAQNYGYTFGSGTRLTVV.

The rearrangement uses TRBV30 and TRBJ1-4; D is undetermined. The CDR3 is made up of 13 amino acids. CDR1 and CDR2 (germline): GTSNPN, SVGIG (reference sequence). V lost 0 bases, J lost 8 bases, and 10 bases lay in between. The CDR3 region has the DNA TGTGCCTGGAGTGTACAGCTAGTCGAAAAACTGTTTTTT. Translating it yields CAWSVQLVEKLFF.

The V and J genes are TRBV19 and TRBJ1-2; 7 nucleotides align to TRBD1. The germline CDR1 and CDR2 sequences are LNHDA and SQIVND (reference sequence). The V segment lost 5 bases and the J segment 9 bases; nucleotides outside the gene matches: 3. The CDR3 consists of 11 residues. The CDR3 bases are TGTGCCAGTAGTTACAGGGGCAGCTACACCTTC. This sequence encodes CASSYRGSYTF. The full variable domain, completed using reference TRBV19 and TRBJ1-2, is DGGITQSPKYLFRKEGQNVTLSCEQNLNHDAMYWYRQDPGQGLRLIYYSQIVNDFQKGDIAEGYSVSREKKESFPLTVTSAQKNPTAFYLCASSYRGSYTFGSGTRLTVV.

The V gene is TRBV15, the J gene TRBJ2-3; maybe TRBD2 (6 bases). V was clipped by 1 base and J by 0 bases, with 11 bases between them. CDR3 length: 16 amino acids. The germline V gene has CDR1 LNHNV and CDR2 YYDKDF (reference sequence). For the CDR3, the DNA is TGTGCCACCAGCAGAGGAGCGGGCGAGAGCACAGATACGCAGTATTTT. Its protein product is CATSRGAGESTDTQYF.

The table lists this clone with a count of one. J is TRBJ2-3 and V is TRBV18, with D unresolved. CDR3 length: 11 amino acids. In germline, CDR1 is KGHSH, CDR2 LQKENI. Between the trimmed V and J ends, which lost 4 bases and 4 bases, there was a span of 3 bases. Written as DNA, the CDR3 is TGTGCCAGCTCACAAGCAGATACGCAGTATTTT. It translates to CASSQADTQYF.

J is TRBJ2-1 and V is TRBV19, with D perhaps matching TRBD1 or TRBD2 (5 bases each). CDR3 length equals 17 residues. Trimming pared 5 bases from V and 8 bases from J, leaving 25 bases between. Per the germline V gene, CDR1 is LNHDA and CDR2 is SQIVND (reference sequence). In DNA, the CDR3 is TGTGCCAGTAGTTCTTCCGCCAGCGTTGGGGGTTGGGATGAGCAGTTCTTC. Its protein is CASSSSASVGGWDEQFF.

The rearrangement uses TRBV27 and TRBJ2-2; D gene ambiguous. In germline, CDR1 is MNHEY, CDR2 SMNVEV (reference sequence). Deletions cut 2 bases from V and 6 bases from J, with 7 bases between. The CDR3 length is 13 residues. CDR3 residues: CASSLVRAGELFF. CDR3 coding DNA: TGTGCCAGCAGTTTAGTTAGGGCCGGGGAGCTGTTTTTT.

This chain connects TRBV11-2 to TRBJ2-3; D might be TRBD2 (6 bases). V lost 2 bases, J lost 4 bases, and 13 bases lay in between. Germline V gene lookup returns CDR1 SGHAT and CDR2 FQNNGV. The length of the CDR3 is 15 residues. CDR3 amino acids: CASSLYGGSPDTQYF. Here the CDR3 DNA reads TGTGCCAGCAGCTTATATGGGGGGTCCCCAGATACGCAGTATTTT.

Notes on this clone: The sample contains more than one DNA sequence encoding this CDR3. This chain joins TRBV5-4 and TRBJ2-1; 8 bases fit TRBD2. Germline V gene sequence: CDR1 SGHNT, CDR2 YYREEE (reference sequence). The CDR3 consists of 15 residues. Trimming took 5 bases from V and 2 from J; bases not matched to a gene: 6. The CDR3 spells CASRDGLAAYNEQFF. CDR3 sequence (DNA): TGTGCCAGCAGGGACGGACTAGCAGCCTACAATGAGCAGTTCTTC.

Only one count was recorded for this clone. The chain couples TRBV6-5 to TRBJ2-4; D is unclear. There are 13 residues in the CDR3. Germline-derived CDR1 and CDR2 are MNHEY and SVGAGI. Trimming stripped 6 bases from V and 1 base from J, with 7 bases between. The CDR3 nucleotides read TGTGCCAGCAGAACAGACGCCAAAAACATTCAGTACTTC. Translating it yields CASRTDAKNIQYF.

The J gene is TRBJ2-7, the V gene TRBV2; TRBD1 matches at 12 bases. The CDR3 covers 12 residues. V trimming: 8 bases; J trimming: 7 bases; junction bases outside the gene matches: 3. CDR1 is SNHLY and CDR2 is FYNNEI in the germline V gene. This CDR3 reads CASRDRGLEQYF. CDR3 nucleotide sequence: TGTGCCAGCCGGGACAGGGGGCTGGAGCAGTACTTC.

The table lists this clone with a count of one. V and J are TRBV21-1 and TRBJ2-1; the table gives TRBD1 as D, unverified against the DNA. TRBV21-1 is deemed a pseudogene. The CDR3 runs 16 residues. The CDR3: CASSAHRDSLNNEQFF. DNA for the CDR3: TGTGCCAGCAGCGCCCACCGGGACAGCCTAAACAATGAGCAGTTCTTC.

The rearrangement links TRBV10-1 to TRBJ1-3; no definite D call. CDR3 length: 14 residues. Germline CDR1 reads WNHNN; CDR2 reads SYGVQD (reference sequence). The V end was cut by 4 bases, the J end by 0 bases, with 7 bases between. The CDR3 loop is CASSGPGSGNTIYF. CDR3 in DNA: TGCGCCAGCAGTGGACCGGGCTCTGGAAACACCATATATTTT.

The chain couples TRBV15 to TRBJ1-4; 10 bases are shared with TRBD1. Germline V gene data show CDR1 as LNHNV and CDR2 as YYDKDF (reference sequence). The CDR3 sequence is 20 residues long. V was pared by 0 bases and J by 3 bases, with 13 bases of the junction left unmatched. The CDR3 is CATSRDGGTGVNVANEKLFF. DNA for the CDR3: TGTGCCACCAGCAGAGATGGGGGGACAGGGGTAAATGTCGCTAATGAAAAACTGTTTTTT.

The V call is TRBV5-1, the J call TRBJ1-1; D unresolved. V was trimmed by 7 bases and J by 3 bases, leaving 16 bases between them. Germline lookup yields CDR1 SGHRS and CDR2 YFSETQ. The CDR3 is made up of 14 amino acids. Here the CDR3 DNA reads TGCGCCAGCTCGAAAGGAGATAGGGACACTGAAGCTTTCTTT. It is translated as CASSKGDRDTEAFF. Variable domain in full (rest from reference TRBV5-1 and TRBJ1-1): KAGVTQTPRYLIKTRGQQVTLSCSPISGHRSVSWYQQTPGQGLQFLFEYFSETQRNKGNFPGRFSGRQFSNSRSEMNVSTLELGDSALYLCASSKGDRDTEAFFGQGTRLTVV.

The CDR3 nucleotides read TGTGCCAGCAGCTTAGCAACAGAAACTGAAGCTTTCTTT. It encodes CASSLATETEAFF. V gene TRBV7-2 combines with J gene TRBJ1-1; D not certain. Germline V gene data show CDR1 as SGHTA and CDR2 as FQGNSA. CDR3 length: 13 amino acids. V gave up 0 bases and J gave up 5 bases, with 7 bases separating them.

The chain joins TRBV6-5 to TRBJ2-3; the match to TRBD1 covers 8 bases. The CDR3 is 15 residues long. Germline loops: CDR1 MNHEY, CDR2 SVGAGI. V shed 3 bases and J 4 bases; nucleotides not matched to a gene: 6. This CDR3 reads CASSYGRGLADTQYF. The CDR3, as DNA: TGTGCCAGCAGTTATGGCAGGGGGCTCGCAGATACGCAGTATTTT.

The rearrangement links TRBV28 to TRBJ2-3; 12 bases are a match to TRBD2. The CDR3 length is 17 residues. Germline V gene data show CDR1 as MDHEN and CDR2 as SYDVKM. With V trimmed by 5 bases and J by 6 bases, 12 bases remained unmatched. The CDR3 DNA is TGTGCCAGCAGTCGGGGAGGACTAGCGGGATTAGTCGATACGCAGTATTTT. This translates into CASSRGGLAGLVDTQYF.

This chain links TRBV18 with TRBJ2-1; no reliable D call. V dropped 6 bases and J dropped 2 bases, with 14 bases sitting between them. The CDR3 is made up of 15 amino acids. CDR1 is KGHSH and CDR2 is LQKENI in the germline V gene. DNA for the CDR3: TGTGCCAGCTCGGTGAGTAAGGTCCCCTACAATGAGCAGTTCTTC. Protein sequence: CASSVSKVPYNEQFF. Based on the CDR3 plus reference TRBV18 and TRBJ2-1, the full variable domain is NAGVMQNPRHLVRRRGQEARLRCSPMKGHSHVYWYRQLPEEGLKFMVYLQKENIIDESGMPKERFSAEFPKEGPSILRIQQVVRGDSAAYFCASSVSKVPYNEQFFGPGTRLTVL.